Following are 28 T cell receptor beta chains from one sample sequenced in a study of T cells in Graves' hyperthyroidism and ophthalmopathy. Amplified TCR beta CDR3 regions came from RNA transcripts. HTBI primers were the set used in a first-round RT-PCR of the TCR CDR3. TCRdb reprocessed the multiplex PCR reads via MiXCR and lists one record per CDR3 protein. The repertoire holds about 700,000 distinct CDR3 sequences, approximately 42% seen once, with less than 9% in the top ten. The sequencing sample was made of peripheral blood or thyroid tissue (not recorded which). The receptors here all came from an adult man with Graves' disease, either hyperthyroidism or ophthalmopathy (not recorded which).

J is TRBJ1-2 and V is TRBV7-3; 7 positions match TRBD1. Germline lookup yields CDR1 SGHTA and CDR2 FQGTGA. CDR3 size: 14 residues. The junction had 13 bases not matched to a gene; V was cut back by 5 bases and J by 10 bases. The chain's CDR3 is CASSVPGQLFSYTF. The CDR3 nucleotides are TGTGCCAGCAGCGTCCCGGGACAGCTCTTCTCCTACACCTTC.

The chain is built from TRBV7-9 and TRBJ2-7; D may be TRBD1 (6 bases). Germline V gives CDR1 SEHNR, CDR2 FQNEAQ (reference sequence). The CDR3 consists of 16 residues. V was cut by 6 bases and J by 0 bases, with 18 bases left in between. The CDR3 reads CASSEVEGHHSYEQYF. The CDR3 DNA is TGTGCCAGCAGTGAAGTCGAGGGACACCACTCCTACGAGCAGTACTTC.

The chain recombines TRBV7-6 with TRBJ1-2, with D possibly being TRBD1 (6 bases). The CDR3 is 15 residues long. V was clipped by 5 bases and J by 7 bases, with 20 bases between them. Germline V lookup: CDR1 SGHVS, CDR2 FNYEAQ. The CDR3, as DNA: TGTGCCAGCAGCACCATGGACAGCGAGGAGGGTGGCTACACCTTC. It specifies CASSTMDSEEGGYTF. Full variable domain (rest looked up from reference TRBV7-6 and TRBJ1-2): GAGVSQSPRYKVTKRGQDVALRCDPISGHVSLYWYRQALGQGPEFLTYFNYEAQQDKSGLPNDRFSAERPEGSISTLTIQRTEQRDSAMYRCASSTMDSEEGGYTFGSGTRLTVV.

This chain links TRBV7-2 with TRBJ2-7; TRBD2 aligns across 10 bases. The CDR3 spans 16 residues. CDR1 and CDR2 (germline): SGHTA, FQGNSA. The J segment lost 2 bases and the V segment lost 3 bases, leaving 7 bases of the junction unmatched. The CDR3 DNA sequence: TGTGCCAGCAGCTTTATCGCGAGCGGGGGGGCCTACGAGCAGTACTTC. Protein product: CASSFIASGGAYEQYF.

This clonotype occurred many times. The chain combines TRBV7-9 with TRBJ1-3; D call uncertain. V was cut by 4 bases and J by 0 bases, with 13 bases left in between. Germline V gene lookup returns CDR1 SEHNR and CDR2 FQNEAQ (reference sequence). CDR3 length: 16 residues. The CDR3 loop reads CASSSSAVSSGNTIYF. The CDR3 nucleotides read TGTGCCAGCAGCTCCTCCGCAGTGAGCTCTGGAAACACCATATATTTT. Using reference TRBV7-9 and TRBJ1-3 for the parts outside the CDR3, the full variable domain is DTGVSQNPRHKITKRGQNVTFRCDPISEHNRLYWYRQTLGQGPEFLTYFQNEAQLEKSRLLSDRFSAERPKGSFSTLEIQRTEQGDSAMYLCASSSSAVSSGNTIYFGEGSWLTVV.

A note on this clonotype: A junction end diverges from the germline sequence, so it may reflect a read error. CDR3 coding DNA: TGCGCCAGCAGCTTCAAGGGGTCTGGGGCCAACGTCCTGACTTTC. It codes for CASSFKGSGANVLTF. The rearrangement links TRBV5-4 to TRBJ2-6, with D possibly being TRBD1 (5 bases). The CDR3 is 15 amino acids. Germline V gene data show CDR1 as SGHNT and CDR2 as YYREEE (reference sequence).

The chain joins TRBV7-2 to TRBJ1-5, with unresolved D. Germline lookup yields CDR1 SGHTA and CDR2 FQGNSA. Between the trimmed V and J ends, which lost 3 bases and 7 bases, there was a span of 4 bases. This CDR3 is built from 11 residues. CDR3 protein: CASSLEQPQHF. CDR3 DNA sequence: TGTGCCAGCAGCTTGGAGCAGCCCCAGCATTTT.

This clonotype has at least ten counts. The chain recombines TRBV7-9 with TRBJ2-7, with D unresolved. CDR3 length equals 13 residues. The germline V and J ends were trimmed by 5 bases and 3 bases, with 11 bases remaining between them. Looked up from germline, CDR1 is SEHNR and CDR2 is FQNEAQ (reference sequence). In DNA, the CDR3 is TGTGCCAGCAGCATGCGGACCCTCTACGAGCAGTACTTC. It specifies CASSMRTLYEQYF.

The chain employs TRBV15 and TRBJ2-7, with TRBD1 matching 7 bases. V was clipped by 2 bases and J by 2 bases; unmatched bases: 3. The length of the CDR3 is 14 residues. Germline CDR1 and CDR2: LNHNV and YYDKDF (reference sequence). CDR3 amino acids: CATSRHRGPYEQYF. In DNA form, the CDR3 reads TGTGCCACCAGCAGACACAGGGGCCCCTACGAGCAGTACTTC.

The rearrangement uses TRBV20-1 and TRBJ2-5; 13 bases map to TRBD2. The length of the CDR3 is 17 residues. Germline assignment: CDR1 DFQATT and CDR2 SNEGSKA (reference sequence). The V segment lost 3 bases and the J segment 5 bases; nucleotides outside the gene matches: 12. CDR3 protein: CSARQELAGGPRETQYF. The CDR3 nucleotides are TGCAGTGCTAGGCAGGAACTAGCGGGGGGGCCTCGGGAGACCCAGTACTTC.

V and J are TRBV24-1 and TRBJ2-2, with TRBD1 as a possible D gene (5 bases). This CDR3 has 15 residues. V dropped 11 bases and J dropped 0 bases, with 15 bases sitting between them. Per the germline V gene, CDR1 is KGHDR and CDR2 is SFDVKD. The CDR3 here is CASSPAGTNTGELFF. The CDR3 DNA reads TGTGCCAGCTCTCCGGCAGGGACGAACACCGGGGAGCTGTTTTTT.

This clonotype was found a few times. The CDR3 reads CASSLGGGDEAFF. The DNA for the CDR3 is TGTGCCAGCAGCTTAGGAGGGGGGGATGAAGCTTTCTTT. The chain recombines TRBV7-9 with TRBJ1-1; D is perhaps TRBD1 (6 bases). Germline CDR1 reads SEHNR; CDR2 reads FQNEAQ (reference sequence). V was shortened by 1 base and J by 7 bases, with 10 bases between the two germline ends. The CDR3 length is 13 residues.

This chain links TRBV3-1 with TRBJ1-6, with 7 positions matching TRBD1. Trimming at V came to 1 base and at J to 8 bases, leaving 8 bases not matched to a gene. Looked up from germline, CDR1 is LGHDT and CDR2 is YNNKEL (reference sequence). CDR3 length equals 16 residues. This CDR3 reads CASSQGQGLRDSPLHF. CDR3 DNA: TGTGCCAGCAGCCAAGGACAGGGCCTAAGGGATTCACCCCTCCACTTT. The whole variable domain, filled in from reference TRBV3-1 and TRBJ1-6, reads DTAVSQTPKYLVTQMGNDKSIKCEQNLGHDTMYWYKQDSKKFLKIMFSYNNKELIINETVPNRFSPKSPDKAHLNLHINSLELGDSAVYFCASSQGQGLRDSPLHFGNGTRLTVT.

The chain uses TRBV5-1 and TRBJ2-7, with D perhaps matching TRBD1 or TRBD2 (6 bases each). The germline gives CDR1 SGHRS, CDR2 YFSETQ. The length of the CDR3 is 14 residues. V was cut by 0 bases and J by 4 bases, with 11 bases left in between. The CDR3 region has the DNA TGCGCCAGCAGCTTGGTGGAGGGGGAGTACGAGCAGTACTTC. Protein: CASSLVEGEYEQYF.

In DNA form, the CDR3 reads TGCGCCAGCAGCTTGTCGGACAGGGCGGCCACTGAAGCTTTCTTT. Translating gives CASSLSDRAATEAFF. J is TRBJ1-1 and V is TRBV5-1; 8 nucleotides agree with TRBD1. Per the germline V gene, CDR1 is SGHRS and CDR2 is YFSETQ. This CDR3 comprises 15 residues. V shed 1 base, J shed 4 bases, and the junction held 6 bases outside the gene matches.

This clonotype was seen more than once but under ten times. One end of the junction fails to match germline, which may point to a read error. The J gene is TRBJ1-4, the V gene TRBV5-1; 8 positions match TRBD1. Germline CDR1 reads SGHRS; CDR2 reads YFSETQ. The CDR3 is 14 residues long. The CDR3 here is CASSPTGGGEKLFF. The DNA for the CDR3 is TGTGCCAGCAGCCCTACAGGGGGGGGCGAAAAACTGTTTTTT.

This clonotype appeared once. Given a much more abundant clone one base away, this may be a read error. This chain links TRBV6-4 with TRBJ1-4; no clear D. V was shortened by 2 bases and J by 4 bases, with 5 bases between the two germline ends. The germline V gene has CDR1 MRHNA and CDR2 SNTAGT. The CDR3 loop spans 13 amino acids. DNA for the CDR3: TGTGCCAGCAGTGACACTTATAATGAAAAACTGTTTTTT. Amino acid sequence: CASSDTYNEKLFF.

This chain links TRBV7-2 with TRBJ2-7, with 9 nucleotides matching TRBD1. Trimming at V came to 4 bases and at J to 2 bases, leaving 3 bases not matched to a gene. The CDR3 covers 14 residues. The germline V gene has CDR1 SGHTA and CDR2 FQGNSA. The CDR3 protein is CASSSRQGAYEQYF. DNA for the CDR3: TGTGCCAGCAGCTCCCGACAGGGGGCCTACGAGCAGTACTTC. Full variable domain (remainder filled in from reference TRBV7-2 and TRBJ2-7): GAGVSQSPSNKVTEKGKDVELRCDPISGHTALYWYRQSLGQGLEFLIYFQGNSAPDKSGLPSDRFSAERTGGSVSTLTIQRTQQEDSAVYLCASSSRQGAYEQYFGPGTRLTVT.

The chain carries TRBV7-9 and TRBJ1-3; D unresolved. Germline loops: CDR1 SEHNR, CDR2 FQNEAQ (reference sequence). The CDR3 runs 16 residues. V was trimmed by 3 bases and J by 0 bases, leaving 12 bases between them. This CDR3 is CASSLNQLYSGNTIYF. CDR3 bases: TGTGCCAGCAGCTTGAACCAACTCTACTCTGGAAACACCATATATTTT.

In nucleotides, the CDR3 is TGTGCCAGTACGAATTACAGGGGGTCTAATGAAAAACTGTTTTTT. It specifies CASTNYRGSNEKLFF. This sequence joins TRBV19 and TRBJ1-4; 8 bases are a match to TRBD1. There are 15 residues in the CDR3. CDR1 and CDR2 from the germline V gene are LNHDA and SQIVND (reference sequence). The junction had 7 bases not matched to a gene; V was cut back by 7 bases and J by 3 bases.

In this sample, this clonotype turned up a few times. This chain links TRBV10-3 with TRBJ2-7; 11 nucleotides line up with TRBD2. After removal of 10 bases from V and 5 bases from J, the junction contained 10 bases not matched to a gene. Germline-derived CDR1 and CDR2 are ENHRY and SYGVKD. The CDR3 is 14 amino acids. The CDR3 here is CASARLAGKDEQYF. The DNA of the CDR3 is TGTGCCAGCGCGAGACTAGCGGGAAAGGACGAGCAGTACTTC.

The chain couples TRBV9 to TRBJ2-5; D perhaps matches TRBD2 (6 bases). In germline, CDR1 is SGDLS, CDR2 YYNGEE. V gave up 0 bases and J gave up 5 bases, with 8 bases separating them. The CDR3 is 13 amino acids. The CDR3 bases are TGTGCCAGCAGCGTAGGGGGACTTGAGACCCAGTACTTC. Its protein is CASSVGGLETQYF. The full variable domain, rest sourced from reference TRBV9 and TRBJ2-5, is DSGVTQTPKHLITATGQRVTLRCSPRSGDLSVYWYQQSLDQGLQFLIQYYNGEERAKGNILERFSAQQFPDLHSELNLSSLELGDSALYFCASSVGGLETQYFGPGTRLLVL.

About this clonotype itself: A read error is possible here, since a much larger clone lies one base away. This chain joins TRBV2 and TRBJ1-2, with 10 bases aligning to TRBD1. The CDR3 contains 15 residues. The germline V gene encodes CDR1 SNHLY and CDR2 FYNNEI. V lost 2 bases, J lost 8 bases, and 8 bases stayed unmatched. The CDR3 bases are TGTGCCAGCAGTGAACCCGGGACAGGGGTGGCAGGCTACACCTTC. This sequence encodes CASSEPGTGVAGYTF.

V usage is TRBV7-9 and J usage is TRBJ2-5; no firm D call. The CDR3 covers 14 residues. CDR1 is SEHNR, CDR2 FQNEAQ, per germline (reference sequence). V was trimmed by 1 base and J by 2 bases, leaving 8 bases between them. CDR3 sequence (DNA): TGTGCCAGCAGCTTAGGTTCGGAGCAAGAGACCCAGTACTTC. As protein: CASSLGSEQETQYF.

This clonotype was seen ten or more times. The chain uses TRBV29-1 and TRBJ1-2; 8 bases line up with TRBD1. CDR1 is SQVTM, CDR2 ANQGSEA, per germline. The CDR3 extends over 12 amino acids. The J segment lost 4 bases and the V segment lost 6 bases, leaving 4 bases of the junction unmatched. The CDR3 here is CSVPGTGYGYTF. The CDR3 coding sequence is TGCAGCGTCCCCGGGACAGGCTATGGCTACACCTTC.

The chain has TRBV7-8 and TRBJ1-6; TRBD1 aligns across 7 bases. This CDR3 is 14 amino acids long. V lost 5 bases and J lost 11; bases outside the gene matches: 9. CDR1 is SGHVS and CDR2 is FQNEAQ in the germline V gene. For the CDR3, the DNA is TGTGCCAGCAGCGTCTCGACAGGGAAGACACCCCTCCACTTT. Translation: CASSVSTGKTPLHF.

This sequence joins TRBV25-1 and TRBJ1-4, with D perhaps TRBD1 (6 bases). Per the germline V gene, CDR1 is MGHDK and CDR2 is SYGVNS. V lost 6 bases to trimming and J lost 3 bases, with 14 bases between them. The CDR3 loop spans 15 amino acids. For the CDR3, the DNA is TGTGCCAGCAGATCCGGGACAACCTCTAATGAAAAACTGTTTTTT. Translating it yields CASRSGTTSNEKLFF.

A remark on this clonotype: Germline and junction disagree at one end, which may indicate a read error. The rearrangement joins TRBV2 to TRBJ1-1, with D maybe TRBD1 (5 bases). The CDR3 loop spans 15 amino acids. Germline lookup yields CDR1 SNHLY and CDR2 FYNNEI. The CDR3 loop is CASASSTAMNTEAFF. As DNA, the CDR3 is TGCGCCAGCGCCTCATCGACAGCAATGAACACTGAAGCTTTCTTT.